This TCR beta chain appears in the sequencing data of a study of quantifying T cell responses using KT2 cells. Across the whole study: TCR alpha and beta constant-region primers primed reverse transcription of RNA. Estimated efficiency of the T4 ligation step was above 8.5% under optimum conditions.

With 2 bases removed from V and 3 bases from J, the gap between germline ends came to 13 bases. CDR3 length equals 14 residues. Germline V gives CDR1 DFQATT, CDR2 SNEGSKA (reference sequence). A range of KT2-to-PBMC ratios was made using fixed PBMC numbers. An oligo carrying a UMI was ligated to the cDNA 3' end. The first PCR ran approximately 4 cycles with an equimolar RC1.1 and RC1.2 beta primer mix. MiXCR, applied by TCRdb to the UMI-ligation and nested PCR reads, yields one record per CDR3 protein. Of tens of thousands of distinct CDR3 sequences listed, 10% to 13% were seen once; the top ten hold about 9.9%.

The gene calls are TRBV20-1 and TRBJ1-1; no clear D. The sequence came from a human donor. The sample comprised PBMCs spiked with cells of the T cell clone KT2. CDR3 nucleotides: TGCAGTGCTAGACTACGGCAGCGGGACACTGAAGCTTTCTTT. This gives the protein CSARLRQRDTEAFF.